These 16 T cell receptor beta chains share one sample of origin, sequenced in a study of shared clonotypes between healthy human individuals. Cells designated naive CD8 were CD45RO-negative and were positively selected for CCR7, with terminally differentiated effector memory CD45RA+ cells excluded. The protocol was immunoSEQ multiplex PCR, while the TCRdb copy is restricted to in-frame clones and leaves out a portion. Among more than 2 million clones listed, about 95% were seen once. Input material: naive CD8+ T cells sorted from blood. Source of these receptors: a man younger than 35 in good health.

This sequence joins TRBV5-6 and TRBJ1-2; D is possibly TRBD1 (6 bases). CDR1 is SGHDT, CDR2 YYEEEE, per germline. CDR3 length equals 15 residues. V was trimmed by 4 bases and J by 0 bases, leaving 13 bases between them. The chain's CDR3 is CASSGWTASNYGYTF. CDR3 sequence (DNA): TGTGCCAGCAGCGGATGGACAGCCTCTAACTATGGCTACACCTTC.

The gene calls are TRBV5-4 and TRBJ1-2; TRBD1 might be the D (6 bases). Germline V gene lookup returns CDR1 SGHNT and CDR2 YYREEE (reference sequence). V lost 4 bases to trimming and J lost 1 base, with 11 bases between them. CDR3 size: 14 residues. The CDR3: CASSAGTFNYGYTF. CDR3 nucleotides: TGTGCCAGCAGCGCAGGGACATTTAACTATGGCTACACCTTC.

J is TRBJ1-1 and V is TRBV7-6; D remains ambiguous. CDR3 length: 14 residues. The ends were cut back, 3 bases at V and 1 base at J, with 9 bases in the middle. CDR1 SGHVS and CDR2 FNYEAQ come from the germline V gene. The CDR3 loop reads CASSFWDSNTEAFF. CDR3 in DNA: TGTGCCAGCAGCTTTTGGGATTCGAACACTGAAGCTTTCTTT. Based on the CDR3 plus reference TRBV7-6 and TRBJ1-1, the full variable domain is GAGVSQSPRYKVTKRGQDVALRCDPISGHVSLYWYRQALGQGPEFLTYFNYEAQQDKSGLPNDRFSAERPEGSISTLTIQRTEQRDSAMYRCASSFWDSNTEAFFGQGTRLTVV.

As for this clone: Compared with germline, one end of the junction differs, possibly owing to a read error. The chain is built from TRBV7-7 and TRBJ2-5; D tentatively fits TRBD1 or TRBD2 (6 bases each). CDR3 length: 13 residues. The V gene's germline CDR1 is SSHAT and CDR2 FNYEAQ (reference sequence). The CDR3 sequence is CASSSRGGETQYF. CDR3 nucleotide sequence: TGTGCTAGCAGCTCCAGGGGAGGAGAGACCCAGTACTTC.

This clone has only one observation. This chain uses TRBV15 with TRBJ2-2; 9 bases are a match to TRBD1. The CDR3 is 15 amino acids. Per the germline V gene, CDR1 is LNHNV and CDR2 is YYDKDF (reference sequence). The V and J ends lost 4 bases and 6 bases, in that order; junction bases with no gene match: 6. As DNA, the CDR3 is TGTGCCACCAGCAAACCCGGGACAGGGCCCGGGGAGCTGTTTTTT. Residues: CATSKPGTGPGELFF.

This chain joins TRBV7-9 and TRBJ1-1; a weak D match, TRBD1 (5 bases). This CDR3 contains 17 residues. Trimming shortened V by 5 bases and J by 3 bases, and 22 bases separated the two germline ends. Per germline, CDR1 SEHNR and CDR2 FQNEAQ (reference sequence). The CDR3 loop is CASSQGTGGLLDTEAFF. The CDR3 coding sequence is TGTGCCAGCAGCCAAGGGACGGGGGGTCTGCTCGACACTGAAGCTTTCTTT.

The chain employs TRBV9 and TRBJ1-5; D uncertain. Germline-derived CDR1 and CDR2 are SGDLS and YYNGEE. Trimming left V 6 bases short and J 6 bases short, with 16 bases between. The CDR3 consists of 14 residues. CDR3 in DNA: TGTGCCAGCAAGCGTGGAGGGTTTGGTCAGCCCCAGCATTTT. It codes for CASKRGGFGQPQHF.

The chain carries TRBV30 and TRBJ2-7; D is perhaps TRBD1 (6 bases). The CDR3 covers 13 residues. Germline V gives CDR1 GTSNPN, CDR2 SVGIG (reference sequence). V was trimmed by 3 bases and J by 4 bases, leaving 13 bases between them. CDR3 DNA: TGTGCCTGGAGCGGCAGGGGCTTGTACGAGCAGTACTTC. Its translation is CAWSGRGLYEQYF. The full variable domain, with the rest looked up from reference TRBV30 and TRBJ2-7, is SQTIHQWPATLVQPVGSPLSLECTVEGTSNPNLYWYRQAAGRGLQLLFYSVGIGQISSEVPQNLSASRPQDRQFILSSKKLLLSDSGFYLCAWSGRGLYEQYFGPGTRLTVT.

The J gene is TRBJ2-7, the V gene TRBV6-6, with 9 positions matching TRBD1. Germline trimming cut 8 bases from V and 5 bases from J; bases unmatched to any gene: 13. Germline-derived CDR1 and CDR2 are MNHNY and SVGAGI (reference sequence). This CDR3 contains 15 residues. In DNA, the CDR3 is TGTGCCAGCGCGATAGGGACAGGGAGACTCGACGAGCAGTACTTC. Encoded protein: CASAIGTGRLDEQYF.

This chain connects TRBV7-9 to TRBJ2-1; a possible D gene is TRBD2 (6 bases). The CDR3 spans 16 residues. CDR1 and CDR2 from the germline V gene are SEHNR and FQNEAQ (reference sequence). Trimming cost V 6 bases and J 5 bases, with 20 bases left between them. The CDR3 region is CASRRIGWERDNEQFF. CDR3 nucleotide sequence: TGTGCCAGCAGGCGCATTGGGTGGGAGCGGGACAATGAGCAGTTCTTC.

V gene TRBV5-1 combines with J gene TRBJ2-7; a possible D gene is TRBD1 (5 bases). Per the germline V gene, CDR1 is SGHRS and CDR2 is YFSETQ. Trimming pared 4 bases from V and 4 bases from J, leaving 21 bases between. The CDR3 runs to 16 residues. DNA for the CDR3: TGCGCCAGCAGCCGTCCTGGGGCGGCATGGGATTACGAGCAGTACTTC. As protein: CASSRPGAAWDYEQYF.

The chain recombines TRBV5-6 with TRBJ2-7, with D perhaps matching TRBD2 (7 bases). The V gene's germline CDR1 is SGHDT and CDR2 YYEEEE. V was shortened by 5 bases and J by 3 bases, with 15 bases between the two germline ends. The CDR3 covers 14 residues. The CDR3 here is CASSWGASGYEQYF. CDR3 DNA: TGTGCCAGCAGTTGGGGGGCTAGCGGCTACGAGCAGTACTTC.

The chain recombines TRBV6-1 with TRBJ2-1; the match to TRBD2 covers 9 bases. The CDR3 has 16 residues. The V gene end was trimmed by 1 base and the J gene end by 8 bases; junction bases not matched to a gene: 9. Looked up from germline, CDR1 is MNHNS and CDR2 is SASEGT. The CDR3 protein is CASSEEVGGRGDEQFF. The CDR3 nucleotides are TGTGCCAGCAGTGAAGAGGTAGGCGGGAGGGGCGATGAGCAGTTCTTC.

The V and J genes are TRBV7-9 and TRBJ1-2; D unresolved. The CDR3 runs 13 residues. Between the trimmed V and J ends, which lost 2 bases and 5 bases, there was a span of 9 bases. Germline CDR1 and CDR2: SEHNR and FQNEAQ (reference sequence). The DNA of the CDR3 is TGTGCCAGCAGCTTAAGCTACCAGTATGGCTACACCTTC. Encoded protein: CASSLSYQYGYTF.

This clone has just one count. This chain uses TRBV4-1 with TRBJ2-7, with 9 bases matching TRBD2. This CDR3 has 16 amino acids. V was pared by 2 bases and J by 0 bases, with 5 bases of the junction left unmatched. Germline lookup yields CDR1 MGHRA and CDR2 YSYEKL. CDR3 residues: CASSQFAGGPSYEQYF. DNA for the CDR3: TGCGCCAGCAGCCAATTCGCGGGAGGGCCCTCCTACGAGCAGTACTTC.

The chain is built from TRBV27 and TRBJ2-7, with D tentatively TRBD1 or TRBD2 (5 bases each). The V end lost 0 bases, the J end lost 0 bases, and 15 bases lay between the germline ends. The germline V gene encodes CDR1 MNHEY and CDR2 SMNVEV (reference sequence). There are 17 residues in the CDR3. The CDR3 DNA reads TGTGCCAGCAGTTTATCGGAACTACGGGACGGCTCCTACGAGCAGTACTTC. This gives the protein CASSLSELRDGSYEQYF.